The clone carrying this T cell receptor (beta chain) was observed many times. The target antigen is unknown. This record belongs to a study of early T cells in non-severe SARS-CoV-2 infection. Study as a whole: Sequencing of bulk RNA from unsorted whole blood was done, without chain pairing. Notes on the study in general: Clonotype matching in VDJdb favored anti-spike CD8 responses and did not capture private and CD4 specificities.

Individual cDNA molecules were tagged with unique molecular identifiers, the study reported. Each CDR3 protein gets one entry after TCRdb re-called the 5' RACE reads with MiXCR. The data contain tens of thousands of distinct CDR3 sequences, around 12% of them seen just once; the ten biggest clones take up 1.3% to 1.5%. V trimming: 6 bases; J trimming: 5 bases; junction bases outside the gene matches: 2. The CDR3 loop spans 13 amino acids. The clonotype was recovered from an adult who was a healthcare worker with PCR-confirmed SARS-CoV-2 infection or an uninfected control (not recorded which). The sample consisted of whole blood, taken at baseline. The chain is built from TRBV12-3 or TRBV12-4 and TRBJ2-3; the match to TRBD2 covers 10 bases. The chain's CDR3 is CASRGLAKDTQYF. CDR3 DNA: TGTGCCAGCAGGGGACTAGCGAAAGATACGCAGTATTTT.